The T cell receptor (beta chain) under discussion was sequenced for a study of blood T cell repertoires in COVID-19. Authors' data handling: Nucleated cell counts were estimated from reference gene primer amplification. Repertoires were generated with immunoSEQ multiplex PCR, while TCRdb's copy carries only in-frame clones and drops some. V and J calls and clone size come straight from that table; D and trimming were deduced from the DNA. The sample gives 15,000 or so clones, around 75% of which show up once; approximately 15% is in the top ten. This clone occurred once. With V trimmed by 7 bases and J by 0 bases, 8 bases remained unmatched. Germline CDR1 is LNHNV and CDR2 is YYDKDF (reference sequence). The CDR3 consists of 15 residues.

The V call is TRBV15, the J call TRBJ1-1; 7 bases agree with TRBD1. The sample consisted of peripheral blood. The receptor was derived from a man in his sixties with acute or convalescent COVID-19. The CDR3 protein is CATIKNRGLNTEAFF. As DNA, the CDR3 is TGTGCCACCATAAAAAACAGGGGATTGAACACTGAAGCTTTCTTT.